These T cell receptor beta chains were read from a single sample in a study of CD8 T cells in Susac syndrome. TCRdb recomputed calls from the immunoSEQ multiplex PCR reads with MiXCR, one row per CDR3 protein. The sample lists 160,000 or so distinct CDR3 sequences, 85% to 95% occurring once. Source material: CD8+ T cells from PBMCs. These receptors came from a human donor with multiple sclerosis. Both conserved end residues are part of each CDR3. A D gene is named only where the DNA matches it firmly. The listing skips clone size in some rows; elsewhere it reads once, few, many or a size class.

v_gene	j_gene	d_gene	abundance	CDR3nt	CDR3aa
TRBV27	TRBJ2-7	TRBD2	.	TGTGCCAGCAGTTTACTCGGGACTAAAATCCACGAGCAGTACTTC	CASSLLGTKIHEQYF
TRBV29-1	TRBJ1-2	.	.	TGCAGCGTCCTGTCTAACTATGGCTACACCTTC	CSVLSNYGYTF
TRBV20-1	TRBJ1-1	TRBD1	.	TGCAGTGCTAGACGTCGGGACAGAACTTGGAACACTGAAGCTTTCTTT	CSARRRDRTWNTEAFF
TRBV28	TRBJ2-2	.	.	TGTGCCAGCAGTTCAGCAGCAGCCGGGGAGCTGTTTTTT	CASSSAAAGELFF
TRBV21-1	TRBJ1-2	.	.	TGTGCCAGCAGCAGAGGGACAGCGGATACTCTCTATGGCTACACCTTC	CASSRGTADTLYGYTF
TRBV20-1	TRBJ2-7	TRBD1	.	TGCAGTGCTAGAGATGGGGGACAGGCTGGTTACGAGCAGTACTTC	CSARDGGQAGYEQYF
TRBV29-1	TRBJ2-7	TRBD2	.	TGCAGCGCCCACGGGCGGGAGGGCTCCTACGAGCAGTACTTC	CSAHGREGSYEQYF
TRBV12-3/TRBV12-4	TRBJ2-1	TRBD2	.	TGTGCCAGCACCCCGGGGGGTGGCCAGCAGTTCTTC	CASTPGGGQQFF
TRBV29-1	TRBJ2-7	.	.	TGCAGCGTTGATGGGGGATACGAGCAGTACTTC	CSVDGGYEQYF
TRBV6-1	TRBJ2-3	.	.	TGTGCCAGCAGTGAAGGTCCATACCACCGCACAGATACGCAGTATTTT	CASSEGPYHRTDTQYF
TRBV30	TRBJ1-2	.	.	TGTGCCTGGAGTGTGGTCGGTGGCTACACCTTC	CAWSVVGGYTF
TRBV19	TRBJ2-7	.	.	TGTGCCACCGGACAGAACTACGAGCAGTACTTC	CATGQNYEQYF
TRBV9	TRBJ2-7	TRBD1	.	TGTGCCAGCAGCCCCTTAAGGGGGACAGGGTCCTACGAGCAGTACTTC	CASSPLRGTGSYEQYF
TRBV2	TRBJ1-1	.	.	TGTGCCAGCCGGGGTCCGATCGAAGCTTTCTTT	CASRGPIEAFF
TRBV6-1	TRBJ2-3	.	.	TGTGCCAGCAGTGAACATCAGCGCACAGATACGCAGTATTTT	CASSEHQRTDTQYF
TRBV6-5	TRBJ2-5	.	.	TGTGCCAGCAGTTACAATGGAATCCTTGGGACCCAGTACTTC	CASSYNGILGTQYF
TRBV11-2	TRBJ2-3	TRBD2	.	TGTGCCAGCAGCTTTCGGGGGGGAGGACACACAGATACGCAGTATTTT	CASSFRGGGHTDTQYF
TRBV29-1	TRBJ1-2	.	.	TGCAGCGTTGCCGGGACGGCCAATGGCTACACCTTC	CSVAGTANGYTF
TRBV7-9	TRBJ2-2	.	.	TGTGCCAGCAGCCGCGCGGACCGCGCGAACACCGGGGAGCTGTTTTTT	CASSRADRANTGELFF
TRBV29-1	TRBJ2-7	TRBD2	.	TGCAGCGTTGTTTGGACTAGCGGGGTAAGCTCCTACGAGCAGTACTTC	CSVVWTSGVSSYEQYF
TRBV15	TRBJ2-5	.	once	TGTGCCACCAGCAGAGAACGGACACCTCAAGAGACCCAGTACTTC	CATSRERTPQETQYF
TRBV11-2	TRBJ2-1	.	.	TGTGCCAGCAGCTTTTTAGCTGACAATGAGCAGTTCTTC	CASSFLADNEQFF
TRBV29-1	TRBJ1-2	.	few	TGTAGCGTTGGTACAGGGTTGGGTGGCTACACCTTC	CSVGTGLGGYTF
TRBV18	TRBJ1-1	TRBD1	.	TGTGCCAGCTCACCATTCGGCAGGGGGAGTAACACTGAAGCTTTCTTT	CASSPFGRGSNTEAFF
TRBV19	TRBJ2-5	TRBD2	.	TGTGCCAGTAGTATAACCCAGACTAGCTCTCAAGAGACCCAGTACTTC	CASSITQTSSQETQYF
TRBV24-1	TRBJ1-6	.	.	TGTGCCACCAGTGATTTTCACCTCGCACCCCTCCACTTT	CATSDFHLAPLHF
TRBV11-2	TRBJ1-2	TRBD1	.	TGTGCCAGCAGCCTCGGACAGGGGGCGTTTATCCATGGCTACACCTTC	CASSLGQGAFIHGYTF
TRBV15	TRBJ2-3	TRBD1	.	TGTGCCACCAGCAGAGACGGACTAGGGGACAGGGTGGTAGGTTTTGCAGATACGCAGTATTTT	CATSRDGLGDRVVGFADTQYF
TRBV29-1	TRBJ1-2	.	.	TGCAGCGTTCTCAGGGAGGGGAAGTATGGCTACACCTTC	CSVLREGKYGYTF
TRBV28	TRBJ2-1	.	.	TGTGCCAGCAGTTTATTCGATAATCCTTGGAATGAGCAGTTCTTC	CASSLFDNPWNEQFF
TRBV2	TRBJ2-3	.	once	TGTGCCAGCTTACAGTCCACAGATACGCAGTATTTT	CASLQSTDTQYF
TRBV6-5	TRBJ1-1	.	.	TGTGCCAGCAGCAACTCTGGGAACACTGAAGCTTTCTTT	CASSNSGNTEAFF
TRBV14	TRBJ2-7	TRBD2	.	TGTGCCAGCAGCCAATATTGGCCTAGCGGGAGGAACGAGCAGTACTTC	CASSQYWPSGRNEQYF
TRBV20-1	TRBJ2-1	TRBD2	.	TGCAGTGCTAGAGATTGGAGGGAGCGGGGCAATGAGCAGTTCTTC	CSARDWRERGNEQFF
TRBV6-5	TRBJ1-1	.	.	TGTGCCAGCAGTTACTCAGGCGGGGGCTACACTGAAGCTTTCTTT	CASSYSGGGYTEAFF
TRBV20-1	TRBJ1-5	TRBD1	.	TGCAGTGCTAGGCCCGGGACAGGGGGAAGTCAGCCCCAGCATTTT	CSARPGTGGSQPQHF
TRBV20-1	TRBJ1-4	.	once	TGCAGTGCTAGAGATCAGTTAGGGCGGATTAATGAAAAACTGTTTTTT	CSARDQLGRINEKLFF
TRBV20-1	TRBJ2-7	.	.	TGCAGTGCTAGGGACGGTCTCTCCTACGAGCAGTACTTC	CSARDGLSYEQYF
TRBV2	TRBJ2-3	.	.	TGTGCCAGCTCCTCCTTCCCCGCAGATACGCAGTATTTT	CASSSFPADTQYF
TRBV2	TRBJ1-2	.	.	TGTGCCATCTATGGCTACACCTTC	CAIYGYTF
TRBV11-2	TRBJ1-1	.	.	TGTGCCAGCAGCCAAGGGTCTGTTACTGAAGCTTTCTTT	CASSQGSVTEAFF
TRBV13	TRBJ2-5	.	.	TGTGCCAGCAGCTTTTGGCGGGACTCGGAAGAGACCCAGTACTTC	CASSFWRDSEETQYF
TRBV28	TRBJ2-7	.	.	TGTGCCAGCAGTACAGCCAACTACGAGCAGTACTTC	CASSTANYEQYF
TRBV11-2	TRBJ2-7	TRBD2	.	TGTGCCAGCAGCTTAACGATGGCGGGAGTACGGCAAGAGCAGTACTTC	CASSLTMAGVRQEQYF
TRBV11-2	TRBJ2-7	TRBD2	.	TGTGCCAGCACCGGGGAGGCTAGCGGGAGCAAGGTATACGAGCAGTACTTC	CASTGEASGSKVYEQYF
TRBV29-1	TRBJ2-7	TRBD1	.	TGCAGCGTTGAACTCCAGGGGGCGAGCGACTACGAGCAGTACTTC	CSVELQGASDYEQYF
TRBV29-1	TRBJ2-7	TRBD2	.	TGCAGCACGGTAGCGGGAGGGTCCTACGAGCAGTACTTC	CSTVAGGSYEQYF
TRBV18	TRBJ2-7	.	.	TGTGCCAGCTCACCAGGGCCATACACCGGCGAGCAGTACTTC	CASSPGPYTGEQYF
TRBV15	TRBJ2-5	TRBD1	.	TGTGCCACCAGCGCCCGCAGGACAGGGCCGAAAGAGACCCAGTACTTC	CATSARRTGPKETQYF
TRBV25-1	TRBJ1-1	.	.	TGTGCCAGCAGTGTGGGGGTTGAAGCTTTCTTT	CASSVGVEAFF